These 3 T cell receptor beta chains share one sample of origin, sequenced in a study of Graves' ophthalmopathy and Graves' hyperthyroidism. RNA transcripts were the source from which TCR beta CDR3 regions were amplified. The workflow started with a first-round RT-PCR run with HTBI primers and then moved on to a second-round multiplex PCR. Each CDR3 protein gets one entry after TCRdb re-called the multiplex PCR reads with MiXCR. The sample gives over 650,000 distinct CDR3 sequences, about 41% of which show up once; around 3% is in the top ten. The sequencing input was peripheral blood. Receptor source: an adult man with Graves' ophthalmopathy.

The chain links TRBV6-8 to TRBJ2-7; 15 bases line up with TRBD2. Trimming cost V 10 bases and J 2 bases; bases outside gene matches: 12. Germline CDR1 and CDR2: MNHGY and SAAAGT. The length of the CDR3 is 17 residues. Here the CDR3 reads CATPTGLAGGIPYEQYF. DNA for the CDR3: TGTGCCACCCCAACGGGACTAGCGGGAGGTATTCCCTACGAGCAGTACTTC.

This clonotype was seen repeatedly, ten times or more. J is TRBJ2-7 and V is TRBV20-1; perhaps TRBD2 as D (6 bases). V gave up 5 bases and J gave up 2 bases, with 13 bases separating them. The CDR3 spans 13 residues. CDR1 and CDR2 from the germline V gene are DFQATT and SNEGSKA (reference sequence). The CDR3 DNA reads TGCAGTGCTGCGGGACCTGATACCTACGAGCAGTACTTC. Its protein is CSAAGPDTYEQYF.

This clonotype appeared a few times. V and J are TRBV4-1 and TRBJ2-7; D is perhaps TRBD2 (6 bases). The CDR3 has 13 amino acids. Trimming removed 0 bases at V and 4 bases at J, with 7 bases between. The germline gives CDR1 MGHRA, CDR2 YSYEKL. In nucleotides, the CDR3 is TGCGCCAGCAGCCAAGATGCGGGGTACGAGCAGTACTTC. It is translated as CASSQDAGYEQYF.